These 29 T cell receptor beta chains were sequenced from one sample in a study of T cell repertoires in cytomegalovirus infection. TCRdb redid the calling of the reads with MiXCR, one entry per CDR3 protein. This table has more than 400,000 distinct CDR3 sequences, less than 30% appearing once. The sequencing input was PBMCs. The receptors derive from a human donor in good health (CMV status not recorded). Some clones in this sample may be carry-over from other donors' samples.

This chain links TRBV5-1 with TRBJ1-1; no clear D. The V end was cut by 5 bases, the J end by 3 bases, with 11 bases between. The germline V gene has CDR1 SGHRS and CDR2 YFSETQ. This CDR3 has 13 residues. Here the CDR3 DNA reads TGCGCCAGCAGGTACACGGCGGACACTGAAGCTTTCTTT. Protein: CASRYTADTEAFF.

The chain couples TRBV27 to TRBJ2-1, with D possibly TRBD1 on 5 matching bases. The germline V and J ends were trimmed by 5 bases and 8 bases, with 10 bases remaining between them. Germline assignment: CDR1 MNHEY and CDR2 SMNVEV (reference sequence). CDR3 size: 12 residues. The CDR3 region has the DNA TGTGCCAGCAGTACTCAGGGATATGAGCAGTTCTTC. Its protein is CASSTQGYEQFF.

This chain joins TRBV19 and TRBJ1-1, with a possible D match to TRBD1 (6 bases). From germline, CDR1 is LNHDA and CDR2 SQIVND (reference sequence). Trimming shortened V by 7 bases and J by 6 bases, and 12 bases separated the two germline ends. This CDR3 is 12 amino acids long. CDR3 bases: TGTGCCAGTATTGACACAGGGTCTGAAGCTTTCTTT. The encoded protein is CASIDTGSEAFF.

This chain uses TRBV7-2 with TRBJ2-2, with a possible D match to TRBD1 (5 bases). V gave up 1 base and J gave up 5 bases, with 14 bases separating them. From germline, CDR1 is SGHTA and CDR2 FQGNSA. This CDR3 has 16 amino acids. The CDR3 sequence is CASSLVGPQETGELFF. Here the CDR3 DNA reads TGTGCCAGCAGCTTAGTGGGGCCCCAGGAGACCGGGGAGCTGTTTTTT.

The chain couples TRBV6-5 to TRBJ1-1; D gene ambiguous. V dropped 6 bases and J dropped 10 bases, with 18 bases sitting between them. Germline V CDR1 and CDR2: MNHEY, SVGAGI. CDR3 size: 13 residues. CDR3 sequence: CASSSDQTNGAFF. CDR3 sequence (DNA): TGTGCCAGCAGCTCCGACCAAACAAACGGAGCTTTCTTT.

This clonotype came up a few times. DNA of the CDR3: TGTGCCAGCAGTGAAGCGCGGGCGGGAGGCAATGAGCAGTTCTTC. It specifies CASSEARAGGNEQFF. The V gene is TRBV6-1, the J gene TRBJ2-1, with 8 bases matching TRBD2. With 0 bases clipped from V and 6 bases from J, the junction kept 4 bases outside the gene matches. Germline V gene lookup returns CDR1 MNHNS and CDR2 SASEGT. CDR3 length equals 15 residues.

CDR3 bases: TGTGCCAGCAGCTCCTTCCGGACAGACTACAATGAGCAGTTCTTC. The encoded protein is CASSSFRTDYNEQFF. The gene calls are TRBV11-2 and TRBJ2-1, with D possibly TRBD1 on 6 matching bases. Germline CDR1 SGHAT, CDR2 FQNNGV. The CDR3 has 15 amino acids. V lost 4 bases to trimming and J lost 3 bases, with 13 bases between them.

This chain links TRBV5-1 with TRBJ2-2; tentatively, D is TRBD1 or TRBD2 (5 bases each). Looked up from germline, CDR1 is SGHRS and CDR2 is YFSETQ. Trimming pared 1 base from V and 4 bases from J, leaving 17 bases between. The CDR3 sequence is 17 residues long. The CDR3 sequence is CASSLKGPASGTGELFF. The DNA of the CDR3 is TGCGCCAGCAGCTTGAAGGGACCTGCATCGGGCACCGGGGAGCTGTTTTTT. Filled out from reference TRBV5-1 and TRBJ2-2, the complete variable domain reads KAGVTQTPRYLIKTRGQQVTLSCSPISGHRSVSWYQQTPGQGLQFLFEYFSETQRNKGNFPGRFSGRQFSNSRSEMNVSTLELGDSALYLCASSLKGPASGTGELFFGEGSRLTVL.

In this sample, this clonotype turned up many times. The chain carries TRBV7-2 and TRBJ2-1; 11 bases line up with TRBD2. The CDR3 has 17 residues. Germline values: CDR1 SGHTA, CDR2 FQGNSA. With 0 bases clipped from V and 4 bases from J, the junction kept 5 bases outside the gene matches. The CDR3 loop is CASSLASRTSGYNEQFF. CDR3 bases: TGTGCCAGCAGCTTAGCGTCTAGGACTAGCGGGTACAATGAGCAGTTCTTC.

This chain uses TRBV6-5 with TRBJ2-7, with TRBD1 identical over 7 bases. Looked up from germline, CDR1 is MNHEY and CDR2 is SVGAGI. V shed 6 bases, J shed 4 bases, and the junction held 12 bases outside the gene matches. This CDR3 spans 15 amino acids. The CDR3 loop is CASSHRGTQWYEQYV. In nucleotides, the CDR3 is TGTGCCAGCAGCCACAGGGGCACCCAATGGTACGAGCAGTACGTC.

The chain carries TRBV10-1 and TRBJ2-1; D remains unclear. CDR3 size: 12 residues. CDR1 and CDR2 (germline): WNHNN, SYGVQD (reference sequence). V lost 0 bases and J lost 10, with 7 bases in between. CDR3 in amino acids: CASSESGTEQFF. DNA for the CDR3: TGCGCCAGCAGTGAGTCTGGCACCGAGCAGTTCTTC.

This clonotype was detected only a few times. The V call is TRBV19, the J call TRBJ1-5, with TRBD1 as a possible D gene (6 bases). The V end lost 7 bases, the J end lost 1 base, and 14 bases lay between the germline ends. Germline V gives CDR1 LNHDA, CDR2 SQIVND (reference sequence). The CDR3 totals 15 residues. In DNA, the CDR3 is TGTGCCAGTACCGAAATACAGGGAAGCAATCAGCCCCAGCATTTT. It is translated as CASTEIQGSNQPQHF.

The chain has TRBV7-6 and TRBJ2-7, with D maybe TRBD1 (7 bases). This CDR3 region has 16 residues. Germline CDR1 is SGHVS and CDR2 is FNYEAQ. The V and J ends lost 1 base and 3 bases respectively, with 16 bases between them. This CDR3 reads CASSLGSGGNGYEQYF. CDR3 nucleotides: TGTGCCAGCAGCTTAGGATCAGGGGGGAATGGCTACGAGCAGTACTTC.

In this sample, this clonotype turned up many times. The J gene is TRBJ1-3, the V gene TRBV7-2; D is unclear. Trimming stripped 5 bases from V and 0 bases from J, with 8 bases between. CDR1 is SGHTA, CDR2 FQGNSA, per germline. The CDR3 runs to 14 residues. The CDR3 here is CASSPGLSGNTIYF. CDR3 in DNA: TGTGCCAGCAGCCCCGGACTCTCTGGAAACACCATATATTTT.

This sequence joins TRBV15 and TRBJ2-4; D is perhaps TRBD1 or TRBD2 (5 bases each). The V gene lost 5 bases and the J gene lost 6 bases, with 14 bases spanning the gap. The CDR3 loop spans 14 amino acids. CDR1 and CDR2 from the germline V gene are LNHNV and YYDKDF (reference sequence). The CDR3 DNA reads TGTGCCACCAGCCCCAAGGGACCTCGAAACATTCAGTACTTC. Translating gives CATSPKGPRNIQYF. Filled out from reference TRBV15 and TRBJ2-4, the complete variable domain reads DAMVIQNPRYQVTQFGKPVTLSCSQTLNHNVMYWYQQKSSQAPKLLFHYYDKDFNNEADTPDNFQSRRPNTSFCFLDIRSPGLGDTAMYLCATSPKGPRNIQYFGAGTRLSVL.

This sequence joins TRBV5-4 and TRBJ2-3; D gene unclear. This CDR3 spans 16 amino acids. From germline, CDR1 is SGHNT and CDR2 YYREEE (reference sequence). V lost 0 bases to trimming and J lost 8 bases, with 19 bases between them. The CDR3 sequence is CASSLGASAAPGTQYF. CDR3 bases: TGTGCCAGCAGCTTGGGGGCCTCAGCAGCCCCCGGTACGCAGTATTTT.

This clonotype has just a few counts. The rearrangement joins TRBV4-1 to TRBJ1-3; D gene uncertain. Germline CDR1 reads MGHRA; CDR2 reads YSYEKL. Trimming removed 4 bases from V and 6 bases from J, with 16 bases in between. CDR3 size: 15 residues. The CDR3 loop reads CASSPEVGLENTIYF. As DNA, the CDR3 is TGCGCCAGCAGCCCCGAAGTAGGGCTCGAAAACACCATATATTTT.

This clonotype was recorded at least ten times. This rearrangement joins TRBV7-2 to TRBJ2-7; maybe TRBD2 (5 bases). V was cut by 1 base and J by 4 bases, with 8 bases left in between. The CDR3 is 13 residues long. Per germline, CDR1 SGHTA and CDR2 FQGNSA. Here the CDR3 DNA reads TGTGCCAGCAGCTTAGATAGAGGGTACGAGCAGTACTTC. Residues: CASSLDRGYEQYF. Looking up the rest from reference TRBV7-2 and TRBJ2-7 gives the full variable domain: GAGVSQSPSNKVTEKGKDVELRCDPISGHTALYWYRQSLGQGLEFLIYFQGNSAPDKSGLPSDRFSAERTGGSVSTLTIQRTQQEDSAVYLCASSLDRGYEQYFGPGTRLTVT.

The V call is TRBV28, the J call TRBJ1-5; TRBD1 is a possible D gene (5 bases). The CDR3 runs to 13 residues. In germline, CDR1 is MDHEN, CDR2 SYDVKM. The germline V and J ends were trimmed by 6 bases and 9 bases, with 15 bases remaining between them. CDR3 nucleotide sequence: TGTGCCAGCAGGTCTCCAGGGAGCCCGCCCCAGCATTTT. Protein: CASRSPGSPPQHF.

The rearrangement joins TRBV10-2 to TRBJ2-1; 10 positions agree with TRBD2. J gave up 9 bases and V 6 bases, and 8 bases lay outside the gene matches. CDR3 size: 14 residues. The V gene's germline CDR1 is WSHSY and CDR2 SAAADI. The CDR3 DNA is TGCGCCAGCAGGGAAGCGGGAGGGGGGGGTGAGCAGTTCTTC. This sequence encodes CASREAGGGGEQFF.

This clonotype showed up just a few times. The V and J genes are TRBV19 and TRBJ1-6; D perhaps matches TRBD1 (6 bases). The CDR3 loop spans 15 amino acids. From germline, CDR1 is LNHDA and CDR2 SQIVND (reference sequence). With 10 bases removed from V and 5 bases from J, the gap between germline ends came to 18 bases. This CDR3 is CAIGGGGADNSPLHF. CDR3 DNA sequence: TGTGCCATCGGGGGCGGCGGGGCAGATAATTCACCCCTCCACTTT.

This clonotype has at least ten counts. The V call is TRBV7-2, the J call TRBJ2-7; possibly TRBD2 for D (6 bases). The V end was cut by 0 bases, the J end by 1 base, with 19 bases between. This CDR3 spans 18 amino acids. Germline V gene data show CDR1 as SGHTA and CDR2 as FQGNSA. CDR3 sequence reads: CASSLAAGGGGGSYEQYF. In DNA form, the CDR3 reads TGTGCCAGCAGCTTAGCGGCTGGAGGCGGAGGAGGGTCCTACGAGCAGTACTTC.

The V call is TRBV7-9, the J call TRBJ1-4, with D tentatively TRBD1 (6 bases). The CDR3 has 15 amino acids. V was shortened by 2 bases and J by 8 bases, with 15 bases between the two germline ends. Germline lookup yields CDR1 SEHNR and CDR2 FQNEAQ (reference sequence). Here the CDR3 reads CASSLPGEADEKLFF. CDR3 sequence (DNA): TGTGCCAGCAGCTTACCAGGGGAGGCAGACGAAAAACTGTTTTTT. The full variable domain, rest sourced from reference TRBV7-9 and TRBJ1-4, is DTGVSQNPRHKITKRGQNVTFRCDPISEHNRLYWYRQTLGQGPEFLTYFQNEAQLEKSRLLSDRFSAERPKGSFSTLEIQRTEQGDSAMYLCASSLPGEADEKLFFGSGTQLSVL.

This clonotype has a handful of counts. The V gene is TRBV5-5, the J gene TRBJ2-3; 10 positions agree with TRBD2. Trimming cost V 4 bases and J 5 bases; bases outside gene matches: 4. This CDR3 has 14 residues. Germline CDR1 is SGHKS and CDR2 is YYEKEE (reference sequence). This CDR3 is CASSASGSLDTQYF. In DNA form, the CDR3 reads TGTGCCAGCAGCGCTAGCGGGAGCTTAGATACGCAGTATTTT.

CDR3 residues: CASSPESYASGWETQYF. The CDR3 DNA reads as TGTGCCAGCAGTCCGGAGAGTTATGCTAGCGGATGGGAGACCCAGTACTTC. This chain connects TRBV5-6 to TRBJ2-5; TRBD2 matches 7 bases. V dropped 5 bases and J dropped 5; count of bases not matched to a gene: 18. The CDR3 covers 17 residues. CDR1 and CDR2 from the germline V gene are SGHDT and YYEEEE.

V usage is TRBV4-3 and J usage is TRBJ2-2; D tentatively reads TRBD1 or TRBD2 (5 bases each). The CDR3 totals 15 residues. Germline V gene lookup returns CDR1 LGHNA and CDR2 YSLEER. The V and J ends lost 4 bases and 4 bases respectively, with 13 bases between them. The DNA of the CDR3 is TGCGCCAGCAGCCTCTCCGGGGCGAGCACCGGGGAGCTGTTTTTT. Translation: CASSLSGASTGELFF.

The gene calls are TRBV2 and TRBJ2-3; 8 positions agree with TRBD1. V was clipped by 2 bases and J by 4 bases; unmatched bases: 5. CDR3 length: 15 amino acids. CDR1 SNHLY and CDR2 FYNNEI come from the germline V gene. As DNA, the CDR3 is TGTGCCAGCAGTGAACAGGGGGCTTCGGCAGATACGCAGTATTTT. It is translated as CASSEQGASADTQYF.

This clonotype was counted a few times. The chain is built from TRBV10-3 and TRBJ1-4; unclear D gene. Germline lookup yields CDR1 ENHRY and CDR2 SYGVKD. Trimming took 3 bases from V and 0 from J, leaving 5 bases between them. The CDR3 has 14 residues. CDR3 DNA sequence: TGTGCCATCAGTGACGGGGCAACTAATGAAAAACTGTTTTTT. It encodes CAISDGATNEKLFF.

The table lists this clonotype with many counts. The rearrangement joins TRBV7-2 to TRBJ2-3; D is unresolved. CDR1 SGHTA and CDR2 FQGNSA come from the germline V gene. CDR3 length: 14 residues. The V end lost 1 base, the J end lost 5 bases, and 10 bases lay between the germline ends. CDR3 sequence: CASSLDGSGDTQYF. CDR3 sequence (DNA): TGTGCCAGCAGCTTAGACGGCTCGGGAGATACGCAGTATTTT.